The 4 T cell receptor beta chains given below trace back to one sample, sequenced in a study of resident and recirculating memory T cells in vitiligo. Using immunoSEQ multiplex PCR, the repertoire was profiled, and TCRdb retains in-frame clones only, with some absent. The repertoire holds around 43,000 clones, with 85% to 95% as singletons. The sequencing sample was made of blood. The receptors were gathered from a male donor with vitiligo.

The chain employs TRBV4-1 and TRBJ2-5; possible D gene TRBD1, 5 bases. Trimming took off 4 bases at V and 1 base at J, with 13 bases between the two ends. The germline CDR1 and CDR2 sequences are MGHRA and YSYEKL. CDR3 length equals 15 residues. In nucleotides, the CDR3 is TGCGCCAGCAGCCTATCAGGGTTTACCCAAGAGACCCAGTACTTC. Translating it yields CASSLSGFTQETQYF.

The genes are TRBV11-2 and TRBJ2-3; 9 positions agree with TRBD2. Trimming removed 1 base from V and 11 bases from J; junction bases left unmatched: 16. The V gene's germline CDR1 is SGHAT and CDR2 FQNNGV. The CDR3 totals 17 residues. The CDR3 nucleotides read TGTGCCAGCAGCTTAGCTTTTAGCGGGGGCTATATTGTGGGGCAGTATTTT. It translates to CASSLAFSGGYIVGQYF.

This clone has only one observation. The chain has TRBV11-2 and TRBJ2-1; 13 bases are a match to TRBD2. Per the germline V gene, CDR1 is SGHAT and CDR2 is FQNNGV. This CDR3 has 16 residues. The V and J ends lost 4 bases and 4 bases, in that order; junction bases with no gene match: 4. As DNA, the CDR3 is TGTGCCAGCAGCTCCGGGACTAGCGGGGTTTACAATGAGCAGTTCTTC. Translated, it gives CASSSGTSGVYNEQFF.

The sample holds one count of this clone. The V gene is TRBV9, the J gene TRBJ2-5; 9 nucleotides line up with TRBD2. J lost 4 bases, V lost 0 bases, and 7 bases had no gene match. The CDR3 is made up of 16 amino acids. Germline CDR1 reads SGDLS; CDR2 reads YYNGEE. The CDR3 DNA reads TGTGCCAGCAGCGTAGGGGCGGGGGGGCCAGGAGAGACCCAGTACTTC. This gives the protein CASSVGAGGPGETQYF. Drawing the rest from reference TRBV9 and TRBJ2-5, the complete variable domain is DSGVTQTPKHLITATGQRVTLRCSPRSGDLSVYWYQQSLDQGLQFLIQYYNGEERAKGNILERFSAQQFPDLHSELNLSSLELGDSALYFCASSVGAGGPGETQYFGPGTRLLVL.